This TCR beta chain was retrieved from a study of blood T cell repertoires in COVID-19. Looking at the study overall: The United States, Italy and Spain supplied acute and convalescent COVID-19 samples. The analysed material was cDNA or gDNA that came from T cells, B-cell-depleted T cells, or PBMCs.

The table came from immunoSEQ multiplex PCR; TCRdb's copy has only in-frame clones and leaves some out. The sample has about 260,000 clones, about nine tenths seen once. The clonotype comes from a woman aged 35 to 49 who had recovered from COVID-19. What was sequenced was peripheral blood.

This CDR3 reads CASSQASQGLHTDTQYF. Written as DNA, the CDR3 is TGTGCCAGCAGCCAAGCCTCTCAGGGACTACACACAGATACGCAGTATTTT. This sequence joins TRBV4-2 and TRBJ2-3; 7 bases align to TRBD2. Germline V CDR1 and CDR2: LGHNA, YNFKEQ. This CDR3 is built from 17 residues. V lost 1 base to trimming and J lost 2 bases; unmatched junction nucleotides: 9.